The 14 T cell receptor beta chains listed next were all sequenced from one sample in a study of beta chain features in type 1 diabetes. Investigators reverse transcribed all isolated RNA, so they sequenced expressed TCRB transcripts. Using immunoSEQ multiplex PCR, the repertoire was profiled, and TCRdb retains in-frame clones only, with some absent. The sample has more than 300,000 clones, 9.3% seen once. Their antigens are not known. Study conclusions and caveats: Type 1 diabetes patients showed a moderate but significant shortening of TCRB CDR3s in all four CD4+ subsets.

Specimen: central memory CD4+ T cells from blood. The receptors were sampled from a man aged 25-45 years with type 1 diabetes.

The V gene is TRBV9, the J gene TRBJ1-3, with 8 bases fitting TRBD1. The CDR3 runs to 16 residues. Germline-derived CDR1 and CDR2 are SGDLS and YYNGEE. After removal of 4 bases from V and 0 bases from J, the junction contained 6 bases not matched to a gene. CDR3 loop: CASSSGTGISGNTIYF. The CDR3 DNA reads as TGTGCCAGCAGCTCCGGGACAGGAATCTCTGGAAACACCATATATTTT.

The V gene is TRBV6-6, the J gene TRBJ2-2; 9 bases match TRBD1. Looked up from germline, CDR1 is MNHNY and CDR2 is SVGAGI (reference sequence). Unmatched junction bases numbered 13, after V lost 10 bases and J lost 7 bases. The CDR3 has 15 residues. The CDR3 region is CATRSGQGSVGELFF. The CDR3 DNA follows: TGTGCCACCAGGTCTGGACAGGGGTCGGTCGGGGAGCTGTTTTTT.

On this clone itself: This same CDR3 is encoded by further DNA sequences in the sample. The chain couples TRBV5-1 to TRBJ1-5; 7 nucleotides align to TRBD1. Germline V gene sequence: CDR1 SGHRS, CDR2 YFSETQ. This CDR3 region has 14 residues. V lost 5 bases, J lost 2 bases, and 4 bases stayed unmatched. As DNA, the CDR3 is TGCGCCAGCAGGGAGGGGGCGGGCAATCAGCCCCAGCATTTT. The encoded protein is CASREGAGNQPQHF.

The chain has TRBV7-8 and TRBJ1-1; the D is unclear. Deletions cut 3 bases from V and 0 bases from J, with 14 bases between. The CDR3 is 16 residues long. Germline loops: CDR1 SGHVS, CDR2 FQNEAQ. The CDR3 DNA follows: TGTGCCAGCAGCTTTCCGGACGGTGGGGTGAACACTGAAGCTTTCTTT. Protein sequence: CASSFPDGGVNTEAFF.

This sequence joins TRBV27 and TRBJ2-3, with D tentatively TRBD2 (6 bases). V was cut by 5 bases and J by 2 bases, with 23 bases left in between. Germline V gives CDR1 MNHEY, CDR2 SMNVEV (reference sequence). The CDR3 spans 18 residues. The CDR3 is CASSTKQSRAGITDTQYF. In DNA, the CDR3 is TGTGCCAGCAGTACCAAACAAAGCCGGGCGGGGATCACAGATACGCAGTATTTT.

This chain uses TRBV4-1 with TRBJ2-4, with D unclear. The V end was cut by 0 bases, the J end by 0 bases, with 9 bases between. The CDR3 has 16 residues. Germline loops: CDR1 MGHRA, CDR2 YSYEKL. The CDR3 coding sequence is TGCGCCAGCAGCCAAGAGCTGACACTAGCCAAAAACATTCAGTACTTC. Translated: CASSQELTLAKNIQYF.

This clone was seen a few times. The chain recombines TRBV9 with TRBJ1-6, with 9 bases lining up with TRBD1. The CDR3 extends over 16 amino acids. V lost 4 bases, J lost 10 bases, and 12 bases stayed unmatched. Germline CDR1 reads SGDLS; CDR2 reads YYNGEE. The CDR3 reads CASSPGVGQGASPLHF. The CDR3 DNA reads TGTGCCAGCAGCCCAGGGGTGGGACAGGGAGCCTCACCCCTCCACTTT.

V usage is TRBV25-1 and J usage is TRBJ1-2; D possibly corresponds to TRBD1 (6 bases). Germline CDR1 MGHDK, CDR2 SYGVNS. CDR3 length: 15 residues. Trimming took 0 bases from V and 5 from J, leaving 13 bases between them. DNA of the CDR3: TGTGCCAGCAGTGAATATTTTGGGGGCGGTTATGGCTACACCTTC. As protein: CASSEYFGGGYGYTF.

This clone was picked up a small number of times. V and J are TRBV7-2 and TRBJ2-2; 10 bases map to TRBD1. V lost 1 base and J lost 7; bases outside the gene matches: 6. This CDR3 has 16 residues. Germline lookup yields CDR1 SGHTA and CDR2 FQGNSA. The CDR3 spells CASSLGQGADHGELFF. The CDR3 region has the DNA TGTGCCAGCAGCTTAGGACAGGGGGCTGACCACGGGGAGCTGTTTTTT.

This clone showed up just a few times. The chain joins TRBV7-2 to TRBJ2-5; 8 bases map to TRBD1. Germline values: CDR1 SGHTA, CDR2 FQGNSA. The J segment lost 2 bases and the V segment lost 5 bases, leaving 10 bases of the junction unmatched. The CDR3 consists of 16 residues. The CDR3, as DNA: TGTGCCAGCAGCCGCGCAGGGGGCTTTGGACAAGAGACCCAGTACTTC. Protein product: CASSRAGGFGQETQYF.

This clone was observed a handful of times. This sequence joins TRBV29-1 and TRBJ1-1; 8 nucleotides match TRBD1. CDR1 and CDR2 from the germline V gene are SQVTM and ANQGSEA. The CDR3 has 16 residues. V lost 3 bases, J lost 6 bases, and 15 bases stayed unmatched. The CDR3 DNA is TGCAGCGTTGAGTCCAGAGGCCGGACAGGGCTTCCTGAAGCTTTCTTT. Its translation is CSVESRGRTGLPEAFF.

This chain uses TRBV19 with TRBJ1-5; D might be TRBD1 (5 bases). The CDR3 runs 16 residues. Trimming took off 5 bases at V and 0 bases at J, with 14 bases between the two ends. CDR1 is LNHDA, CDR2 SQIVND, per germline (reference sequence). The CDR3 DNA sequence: TGTGCCAGTAGTTCTGGCAGGGCCTATAGCAATCAGCCCCAGCATTTT. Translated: CASSSGRAYSNQPQHF.

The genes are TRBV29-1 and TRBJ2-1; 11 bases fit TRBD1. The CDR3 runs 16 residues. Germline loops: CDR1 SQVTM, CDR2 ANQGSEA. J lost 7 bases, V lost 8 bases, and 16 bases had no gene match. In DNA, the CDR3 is TGCAGCTTCTACCAACCCGGGACAGGGGGTTGGAATGAGCAGTTCTTC. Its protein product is CSFYQPGTGGWNEQFF.

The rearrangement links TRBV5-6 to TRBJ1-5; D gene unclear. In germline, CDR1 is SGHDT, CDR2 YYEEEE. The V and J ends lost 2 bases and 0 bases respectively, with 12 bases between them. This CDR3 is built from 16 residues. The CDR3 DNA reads TGTGCCAGCAGCTTCAGGTCCGGGCATAGCAATCAGCCCCAGCATTTT. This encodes CASSFRSGHSNQPQHF.